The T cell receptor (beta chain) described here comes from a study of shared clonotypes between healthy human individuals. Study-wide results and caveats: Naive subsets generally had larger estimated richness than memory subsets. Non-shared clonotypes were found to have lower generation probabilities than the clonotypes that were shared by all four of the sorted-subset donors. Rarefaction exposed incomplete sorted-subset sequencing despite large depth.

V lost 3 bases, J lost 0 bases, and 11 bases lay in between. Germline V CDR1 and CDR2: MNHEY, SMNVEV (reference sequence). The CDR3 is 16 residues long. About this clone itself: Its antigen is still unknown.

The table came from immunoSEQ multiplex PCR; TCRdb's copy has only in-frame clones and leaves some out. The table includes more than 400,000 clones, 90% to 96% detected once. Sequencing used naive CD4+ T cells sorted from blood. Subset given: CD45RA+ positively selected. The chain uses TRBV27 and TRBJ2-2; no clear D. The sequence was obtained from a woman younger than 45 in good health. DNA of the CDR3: TGTGCCAGCAGTTTTTTTCGGCGACCGAACACCGGGGAGCTGTTTTTT. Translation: CASSFFRRPNTGELFF.